This TCR beta chain was retrieved from a study of a mutant IDH1 vaccine in newly diagnosed glioma. Notes on the study in general: Any relationship between pseudoprogression and changes in top peripheral T cell clonotypes seemed absent.

Time point in this sample: baseline, week 1 (first vaccination visit). Indicated treatment: pre-vaccination baseline after standard-of-care therapy. Germline V gene data show CDR1 as SGDLS and CDR2 as YYNGEE. The length of the CDR3 is 14 residues. The germline V and J ends were trimmed by 4 bases and 5 bases, with 16 bases remaining between them. On this clone itself: Its target is unknown.

Measured with immunoSEQ multiplex PCR; TCRdb has only the in-frame clones, and not every one. The profile shows tens of thousands of clones, less than 85% of them singletons. Material: PBMCs, obtained from a glioma patient treated with radiotherapy, temozolomide or both. The chain is built from TRBV9 and TRBJ2-7; D possibly uses TRBD1 or TRBD2 (5 bases each). The TCR originated in a man aged 50-60 years with glioma. For the CDR3, the DNA is TGTGCCAGCAGCCCCTCAGGGAGAGGCAACGAGCAGTACTTC. Its translation: CASSPSGRGNEQYF.